A single sample gave rise to the 23 T cell receptor beta chains below, sequenced in a study of control samples from healthy donors and cancer patients. Assay used: immunoSEQ multiplex PCR; TCRdb lists only in-frame clones, some missing. The repertoire holds about 160,000 clones, with roughly 93% as singletons. The sequenced sample was blood. The receptor source for this set is a man between 18 and 29 years old in good health.

This clone came up once. The V gene is TRBV4-3, the J gene TRBJ2-5; D is tentatively TRBD1 or TRBD2 (7 bases each). CDR1 and CDR2 from the germline V gene are LGHNA and YSLEER. This CDR3 has 15 residues. V dropped 0 bases and J dropped 9 bases, with 17 bases sitting between them. CDR3 sequence: CASSQDRAGRGPQYF. Written as DNA, the CDR3 is TGCGCCAGCAGCCAAGATCGTGCAGGGAGGGGGCCCCAGTACTTC.

This chain connects TRBV7-9 to TRBJ1-3; unclear D gene. Germline V gene data show CDR1 as SEHNR and CDR2 as FQNEAQ (reference sequence). The CDR3 is made up of 16 amino acids. Trimming left V 1 base short and J 0 bases short, with 10 bases between. CDR3: CASSLGYGDSGNTIYF. CDR3 in DNA: TGTGCCAGCAGCTTAGGGTACGGGGACTCTGGAAACACCATATATTTT.

V is TRBV10-3 and J is TRBJ2-3, with D tentatively TRBD2 (5 bases). Trimming took off 7 bases at V and 5 bases at J, with 16 bases between the two ends. The CDR3 is made up of 14 amino acids. CDR1 and CDR2 (germline): ENHRY, SYGVKD. CDR3 nucleotides: TGTGCCATCACCCGCGACGGGAACATAGATACGCAGTATTTT. It translates to CAITRDGNIDTQYF.

This chain uses TRBV4-1 with TRBJ2-7; D possibly corresponds to TRBD1 (6 bases). Trimming shortened V by 0 bases and J by 3 bases, and 12 bases separated the two germline ends. Germline V gene lookup returns CDR1 MGHRA and CDR2 YSYEKL. The CDR3 totals 15 residues. The CDR3 loop is CASSQDWQGFYEQYF. The CDR3, as DNA: TGCGCCAGCAGCCAAGACTGGCAGGGGTTCTACGAGCAGTACTTC.

The chain couples TRBV19 to TRBJ2-1; D remains ambiguous. Trimming left V 7 bases short and J 5 bases short, with 12 bases between. Germline values: CDR1 LNHDA, CDR2 SQIVND (reference sequence). The CDR3 covers 13 residues. The CDR3 protein is CASTPRADNEQFF. The CDR3 DNA reads TGTGCCAGTACCCCTAGGGCAGACAATGAGCAGTTCTTC.

The chain combines TRBV2 with TRBJ2-3; D may be TRBD2 (5 bases). There are 15 residues in the CDR3. Germline V lookup: CDR1 SNHLY, CDR2 FYNNEI. V lost 9 bases to trimming and J lost 1 base, with 17 bases between them. Written as DNA, the CDR3 is TGTGCCAGGGGGAGCCCCGGAGGTGGCACAGATACGCAGTATTTT. This translates into CARGSPGGGTDTQYF.

This clone was counted a single time. The chain recombines TRBV19 with TRBJ1-1; TRBD1 is a possible D gene (6 bases). The CDR3 has 19 residues. V was clipped by 2 bases and J by 3 bases, with 25 bases between them. Germline CDR1 is LNHDA and CDR2 is SQIVND (reference sequence). CDR3 in DNA: TGTGCCAGTAGTATAATTTATCTGGGGGACATCCGGGGCGACACTGAAGCTTTCTTT. This translates into CASSIIYLGDIRGDTEAFF. Supplemented by reference TRBV19 and TRBJ1-1, the full variable domain reads DGGITQSPKYLFRKEGQNVTLSCEQNLNHDAMYWYRQDPGQGLRLIYYSQIVNDFQKGDIAEGYSVSREKKESFPLTVTSAQKNPTAFYLCASSIIYLGDIRGDTEAFFGQGTRLTVV.

The V call is TRBV6-5, the J call TRBJ2-1; tentative D call: TRBD2 (7 bases). There are 16 residues in the CDR3. Germline V gene sequence: CDR1 MNHEY, CDR2 SVGAGI. Trimming left V 2 bases short and J 2 bases short, with 13 bases between. CDR3 loop: CASSYGAGAPYNEQFF. The CDR3 region has the DNA TGTGCCAGCAGTTACGGGGCGGGGGCCCCCTACAATGAGCAGTTCTTC.

V gene TRBV5-1 combines with J gene TRBJ1-2; 8 positions match TRBD1. J was trimmed by 7 bases and V by 3 bases; bases with no gene match: 8. CDR1 SGHRS and CDR2 YFSETQ come from the germline V gene. This CDR3 region has 14 residues. CDR3 coding DNA: TGCGCCAGCAGCTCCCCGGACAGGGCTGGTGGCTACACCTTC. Translating gives CASSSPDRAGGYTF.

The J gene is TRBJ1-3, the V gene TRBV10-3, with TRBD1 matching 12 bases. J was trimmed by 8 bases and V by 0 bases; bases with no gene match: 5. CDR3 length equals 16 residues. Germline lookup yields CDR1 ENHRY and CDR2 SYGVKD. CDR3 DNA sequence: TGTGCCATCAGTGAGTCCCCGGGACAGGGGGCATACACCATATATTTT. It encodes CAISESPGQGAYTIYF.

This clone has only one observation. The chain links TRBV7-9 to TRBJ2-1; no reliable D call. The length of the CDR3 is 15 residues. Trimming cost V 7 bases and J 0 bases, with 13 bases left between them. Germline V gene data show CDR1 as SEHNR and CDR2 as FQNEAQ (reference sequence). The CDR3 is CASIISLGSYNEQFF. For the CDR3, the DNA is TGTGCCAGCATAATAAGTCTGGGCTCCTACAATGAGCAGTTCTTC.

The CDR3 sequence is CASRKGGPAYNEQFF. The CDR3 nucleotides read TGTGCCAGCAGAAAAGGGGGACCAGCCTACAATGAGCAGTTCTTC. The chain is built from TRBV7-2 and TRBJ2-1, with a weak D call TRBD1 (6 bases). In germline, CDR1 is SGHTA, CDR2 FQGNSA. Trimming cost V 6 bases and J 2 bases, with 14 bases left between them. The CDR3 contains 15 residues.

The chain has TRBV10-2 and TRBJ2-7; no reliable D call. The V gene lost 6 bases and the J gene lost 2 bases, with 8 bases spanning the gap. The CDR3 has 12 residues. Germline values: CDR1 WSHSY, CDR2 SAAADI. This CDR3 reads CASRPDTYEQYF. As DNA, the CDR3 is TGCGCCAGCAGACCCGATACCTACGAGCAGTACTTC.

The chain uses TRBV5-1 and TRBJ2-7; TRBD1 matches at 8 bases. The V segment lost 1 base and the J segment 7 bases; nucleotides outside the gene matches: 10. This CDR3 is built from 15 residues. Germline V lookup: CDR1 SGHRS, CDR2 YFSETQ. The CDR3 is CASSLLTGADGEQYF. The CDR3 coding sequence is TGCGCCAGCAGCTTGCTGACAGGGGCGGACGGAGAGCAGTACTTC.

This CDR3 is CASSPGGQGGREQFF. The DNA of the CDR3 is TGTGCCAGCAGTCCCGGGGGACAGGGGGGGCGTGAGCAGTTCTTC. The chain couples TRBV2 to TRBJ2-1, with TRBD1 identical over 11 bases. The germline V gene encodes CDR1 SNHLY and CDR2 FYNNEI. This CDR3 has 15 residues. V gave up 5 bases and J gave up 9 bases; unmatched junction bases: 9.

The genes are TRBV6-2 or TRBV6-3 and TRBJ1-5; maybe TRBD1 (5 bases). V was pared by 5 bases and J by 5 bases, with 13 bases between. This CDR3 region has 14 residues. Germline assignment: CDR1 MNHEY and CDR2 SVGEGT. CDR3 sequence: CASSTAVGDQPQHF. CDR3 nucleotide sequence: TGTGCCAGCAGTACCGCGGTGGGGGATCAGCCCCAGCATTTT.

This rearrangement joins TRBV7-9 to TRBJ1-1; weak D call: TRBD1 (6 bases). Trimming left V 6 bases short and J 5 bases short, with 13 bases between. CDR3 length equals 13 residues. Germline V gene data show CDR1 as SEHNR and CDR2 as FQNEAQ (reference sequence). CDR3 nucleotide sequence: TGTGCCAGCAGTGGGGGGCAGGGAACTGAAGCTTTCTTT. Amino acids: CASSGGQGTEAFF.

This chain links TRBV5-4 with TRBJ1-1, with D unclear. This CDR3 comprises 11 residues. V was shortened by 0 bases and J by 7 bases, with 4 bases between the two germline ends. Germline V gene data show CDR1 as SGHNT and CDR2 as YYREEE (reference sequence). CDR3 amino acids: CASSLGSEAFF. CDR3 DNA sequence: TGTGCCAGCAGCTTGGGCAGTGAAGCTTTCTTT. Based on the CDR3 plus reference TRBV5-4 and TRBJ1-1, the full variable domain is ETGVTQSPTHLIKTRGQQVTLRCSSQSGHNTVSWYQQALGQGPQFIFQYYREEENGRGNFPPRFSGLQFPNYSSELNVNALELDDSALYLCASSLGSEAFFGQGTRLTVV.

The chain joins TRBV6-5 to TRBJ2-7; no clear D gene. CDR1 is MNHEY and CDR2 is SVGAGI in the germline V gene. CDR3 size: 15 residues. Trimming removed 2 bases from V and 2 bases from J, with 13 bases in between. The CDR3 DNA is TGTGCCAGCAGTTACCTTCCCTTGGGGACCTACGAGCAGTACTTC. Amino acids: CASSYLPLGTYEQYF.

The V call is TRBV4-2, the J call TRBJ1-6, with 9 bases identical to TRBD1. With V trimmed by 3 bases and J by 10 bases, 10 bases remained unmatched. The CDR3 runs to 16 residues. The germline V gene encodes CDR1 LGHNA and CDR2 YNFKEQ. The CDR3 bases are TGTGCCAGCAGCCAGGACCGGGACAGGGCGATATCACCCCTCCACTTT. Encoded protein: CASSQDRDRAISPLHF.

The chain has TRBV27 and TRBJ1-2; no firm D call. Germline V CDR1 and CDR2: MNHEY, SMNVEV (reference sequence). V was shortened by 5 bases and J by 8 bases, with 21 bases between the two germline ends. The CDR3 spans 15 residues. In nucleotides, the CDR3 is TGTGCCAGCAGTCTCAGTGTTGGAAACATAGGGGGCTACACCTTC. It codes for CASSLSVGNIGGYTF.

V and J are TRBV27 and TRBJ2-7, with TRBD2 identical over 14 bases. Per the germline V gene, CDR1 is MNHEY and CDR2 is SMNVEV (reference sequence). The CDR3 loop spans 15 amino acids. V trimming: 3 bases; J trimming: 6 bases; junction bases outside the gene matches: 4. The CDR3 coding sequence is TGTGCCAGCAGTTTCCCGGGACTAGCGGGAGTCGAGCAGTACTTC. It specifies CASSFPGLAGVEQYF.

The rearrangement joins TRBV11-3 to TRBJ1-1; no clear D. This CDR3 is 13 amino acids long. The V end lost 3 bases, the J end lost 3 bases, and 8 bases lay between the germline ends. Germline V gene sequence: CDR1 SGHNT, CDR2 YENEEA. The DNA for the CDR3 is TGTGCCAGCAGCTTCGGTTCCGACACTGAAGCTTTCTTT. This translates into CASSFGSDTEAFF.